Below are 3 T cell receptor beta chains sequenced from a single sample in a study of T cells in Graves' hyperthyroidism and ophthalmopathy. RNA transcripts served as the template for amplifying TCR beta CDR3 regions. HTBI primers were the set used in a first-round RT-PCR of the TCR CDR3. Using its own MiXCR run on the multiplex PCR reads, TCRdb lists one record per CDR3 protein. Seen here are nearly 110,000 distinct CDR3 sequences, approximately 15% observed once, and the top ten hold 35% to 50%. The sample was blood. The source of these receptors is a woman in her forties or fifties with Graves' hyperthyroidism.

This clonotype was counted many times. This rearrangement joins TRBV11-2 to TRBJ2-3; 8 nucleotides agree with TRBD1. CDR1 is SGHAT, CDR2 FQNNGV, per germline. Trimming at V came to 3 bases and at J to 2 bases, leaving 4 bases not matched to a gene. The CDR3 totals 15 residues. The CDR3 DNA sequence: TGTGCCAGCAGCTTCTTGGGACAGGACACAGATACGCAGTATTTT. Translation: CASSFLGQDTDTQYF.

This clonotype was counted at least ten times. The V call is TRBV30, the J call TRBJ2-7; 7 bases agree with TRBD1. CDR3 length: 14 amino acids. Trimming cost V 4 bases and J 3 bases; bases outside gene matches: 9. Germline loops: CDR1 GTSNPN, CDR2 SVGIG (reference sequence). CDR3 protein: CAWTEGTAYYEQYF. CDR3 coding DNA: TGTGCCTGGACCGAAGGGACAGCCTACTACGAGCAGTACTTC.

There are many counts of this clonotype. The CDR3 protein is CASSYVGRNYGYTF. The CDR3 nucleotides read TGTGCCAGCAGTTACGTCGGACGGAACTATGGCTACACCTTC. The chain has TRBV6-8 and TRBJ1-2, with no clear D. The CDR3 totals 14 residues. Germline CDR1 and CDR2: MNHGY and SAAAGT. Trimming took off 2 bases at V and 2 bases at J, with 9 bases between the two ends.